These 20 T cell receptor beta chains came from one sample sequenced in a study of T cells in Graves' hyperthyroidism and ophthalmopathy. The source material, RNA transcripts, was used to amplify TCR beta CDR3 regions. RT-PCR in the first round (using the HTBI primer set) targeted the TCR CDR3. TCRdb passed the multiplex PCR reads through MiXCR, listing each CDR3 protein once. The sample has fewer than 650,000 distinct CDR3 sequences, roughly 14% seen once. What was sequenced was blood. Receptors were obtained from a woman aged 35 to 49 with Graves' ophthalmopathy.

This clonotype was found many times. The chain carries TRBV29-1 and TRBJ2-5, with D uncertain. The CDR3 loop spans 14 amino acids. Trimming removed 3 bases from V and 1 base from J, with 12 bases in between. Germline V gene lookup returns CDR1 SQVTM and CDR2 ANQGSEA. The CDR3 bases are TGCAGCGTTGAGGACGGAACACTCCAAGAGACCCAGTACTTC. As protein: CSVEDGTLQETQYF.

This clonotype was seen many times. The V call is TRBV29-1, the J call TRBJ2-5, with unresolved D. This CDR3 region has 14 residues. Germline CDR1 is SQVTM and CDR2 is ANQGSEA. Trimming took off 4 bases at V and 2 bases at J, with 14 bases between the two ends. CDR3 sequence (DNA): TGCAGCGTTGCCCCGGGCAGCGCACAAGAGACCCAGTACTTC. Its translation: CSVAPGSAQETQYF. Complete variable domain (other parts from reference TRBV29-1 and TRBJ2-5): SAVISQKPSRDICQRGTSLTIQCQVDSQVTMMFWYRQQPGQSLTLIATANQGSEATYESGFVIDKFPISRPNLTFSTLTVSNMSPEDSSIYLCSVAPGSAQETQYFGPGTRLLVL.

The gene calls are TRBV4-1 and TRBJ2-2; tentatively, D is TRBD1 (6 bases). V was pared by 2 bases and J by 1 base, with 8 bases between. The CDR3 length is 15 residues. Germline V gene data show CDR1 as MGHRA and CDR2 as YSYEKL. The CDR3 nucleotides read TGCGCCAGCAGCCAACAGGACAGGAACACCGGGGAGCTGTTTTTT. Its translation: CASSQQDRNTGELFF.

This clonotype came up many times. The chain joins TRBV20-1 to TRBJ2-7; D unclear. Per the germline V gene, CDR1 is DFQATT and CDR2 is SNEGSKA (reference sequence). The CDR3 is 13 amino acids. Trimming took off 0 bases at V and 2 bases at J, with 8 bases between the two ends. The CDR3: CSARDLSAYEQYF. In nucleotides, the CDR3 is TGCAGTGCTAGAGATCTCAGCGCCTACGAGCAGTACTTC.

This clonotype was observed at least ten times. The chain is built from TRBV20-1 and TRBJ2-7, with D perhaps TRBD1 (6 bases). V dropped 3 bases and J dropped 0 bases, with 12 bases sitting between them. Germline assignment: CDR1 DFQATT and CDR2 SNEGSKA (reference sequence). This CDR3 contains 14 residues. The CDR3 here is CSASSTGRSYEQYF. For the CDR3, the DNA is TGCAGTGCTAGCTCTACAGGGCGCTCCTACGAGCAGTACTTC.

The chain carries TRBV6-5 and TRBJ2-2, with TRBD2 matching 8 bases. The CDR3 extends over 16 amino acids. Germline CDR1 and CDR2: MNHEY and SVGAGI. V lost 0 bases, J lost 3 bases, and 3 bases stayed unmatched. The CDR3 DNA reads TGTGCCAGCAGTTACTCCGGGAGGGCGTACACCGGGGAGCTGTTTTTT. Residues: CASSYSGRAYTGELFF.

The J gene is TRBJ1-1, the V gene TRBV5-1; 9 bases are a match to TRBD1. V lost 5 bases to trimming and J lost 7 bases; unmatched junction nucleotides: 6. This CDR3 comprises 13 residues. The germline CDR1 and CDR2 sequences are SGHRS and YFSETQ. The CDR3 DNA reads TGCGCCAGCAGTCCGGACAGGGGCTATGAAGCTTTCTTT. It is translated as CASSPDRGYEAFF.

This clonotype was picked up many times. The rearrangement uses TRBV30 and TRBJ2-3; D not certain. Trimming took 4 bases from V and 2 from J, leaving 7 bases between them. Germline V gene sequence: CDR1 GTSNPN, CDR2 SVGIG (reference sequence). The CDR3 runs to 12 residues. The CDR3 nucleotides are TGTGCCTGGAAGTCGGCCACAGATACGCAGTATTTT. It encodes CAWKSATDTQYF.

Ten or more counts support this clonotype. The genes are TRBV6-1 and TRBJ1-1, with 8 bases aligning to TRBD1. This CDR3 is built from 14 residues. Germline V lookup: CDR1 MNHNS, CDR2 SASEGT. V shed 3 bases and J 3 bases; nucleotides not matched to a gene: 3. This chain's CDR3 is CASSEGTGDTEAFF. In DNA form, the CDR3 reads TGTGCCAGCAGTGAGGGGACAGGCGACACTGAAGCTTTCTTT.

In this sample, this clonotype turned up many times. This chain uses TRBV20-1 with TRBJ2-7; 7 nucleotides match TRBD2. The germline gives CDR1 DFQATT, CDR2 SNEGSKA (reference sequence). V lost 0 bases to trimming and J lost 4 bases; unmatched junction nucleotides: 9. The CDR3 has 15 residues. The CDR3 region is CSARDHREALYEQYF. CDR3 DNA: TGCAGTGCTAGAGATCATCGGGAGGCCCTTTACGAGCAGTACTTC.

V is TRBV28 and J is TRBJ2-7; TRBD2 is a possible D gene (6 bases). V lost 7 bases to trimming and J lost 2 bases, with 9 bases between them. The CDR3 spans 12 residues. Germline CDR1 MDHEN, CDR2 SYDVKM. The CDR3 DNA reads as TGTGCCAGCACCGGGAGCCCCTACGAGCAGTACTTC. Residues: CASTGSPYEQYF. The whole variable domain, filled in from reference TRBV28 and TRBJ2-7, reads DVKVTQSSRYLVKRTGEKVFLECVQDMDHENMFWYRQDPGLGLRLIYFSYDVKMKEKGDIPEGYSVSREKKERFSLILESASTNQTSMYLCASTGSPYEQYFGPGTRLTVT.

At least ten counts were recorded for this clonotype. The chain joins TRBV2 to TRBJ1-2; D is possibly TRBD1 (5 bases). V lost 4 bases and J lost 4, with 16 bases in between. Germline loops: CDR1 SNHLY, CDR2 FYNNEI. The CDR3 consists of 15 residues. CDR3 DNA: TGTGCCAGCAGTGGTAGTCGAGAGACAGCCTATGGCTACACCTTC. This sequence encodes CASSGSRETAYGYTF.

The rearrangement uses TRBV6-1 and TRBJ2-2, with D tentatively TRBD2 (6 bases). The germline V gene encodes CDR1 MNHNS and CDR2 SASEGT. The CDR3 has 14 residues. V was clipped by 6 bases and J by 5 bases, with 13 bases between them. In DNA form, the CDR3 reads TGTGCCAGCAGGCCTACTAGCCGGACCGGGGAGCTGTTTTTT. Amino acid sequence: CASRPTSRTGELFF.

This clonotype was observed at least ten times. The CDR3 here is CASSPGLGNNYEQYF. As DNA, the CDR3 is TGCGCCAGCAGCCCGGGGTTAGGGAATAACTACGAGCAGTACTTC. This chain links TRBV5-1 with TRBJ2-7, with a tentative D call TRBD2 (5 bases). This CDR3 region has 15 residues. CDR1 and CDR2 from the germline V gene are SGHRS and YFSETQ. V lost 4 bases and J lost 3, with 17 bases in between.

This clonotype was observed at least ten times. CDR3 loop: CSARVWGKRNTEAFF. Written as DNA, the CDR3 is TGCAGTGCTAGAGTTTGGGGTAAGAGGAACACTGAAGCTTTCTTT. V gene TRBV20-1 combines with J gene TRBJ1-1; D is unclear. This CDR3 is 15 amino acids long. V was trimmed by 1 base and J by 1 base, leaving 13 bases between them. Per the germline V gene, CDR1 is DFQATT and CDR2 is SNEGSKA (reference sequence).

This clonotype came up many times. The chain employs TRBV30 and TRBJ2-7, with 7 bases fitting TRBD1. The germline gives CDR1 GTSNPN, CDR2 SVGIG (reference sequence). V was pared by 3 bases and J by 2 bases, with 1 base of the junction left unmatched. CDR3 length equals 12 residues. The CDR3 DNA reads TGTGCCTGGAGCAGGGGGACCTACGAGCAGTACTTC. This encodes CAWSRGTYEQYF.

The chain carries TRBV20-1 and TRBJ2-6, with D possibly TRBD2 on 5 matching bases. The CDR3 covers 15 residues. The V and J ends lost 2 bases and 1 base respectively, with 9 bases between them. Germline-derived CDR1 and CDR2 are DFQATT and SNEGSKA (reference sequence). For the CDR3, the DNA is TGCAGTGCTAGACCTGGAGGATCTGGGGCCAACGTCCTGACTTTC. Translation: CSARPGGSGANVLTF.

The sample holds a few counts of this clonotype. This chain links TRBV28 with TRBJ1-1; D gene unclear. The CDR3 is 15 amino acids. V was shortened by 3 bases and J by 4 bases, with 15 bases between the two germline ends. Looked up from germline, CDR1 is MDHEN and CDR2 is SYDVKM. CDR3 region: CASSFQEGFGTEAFF. The CDR3 nucleotides read TGTGCCAGCAGTTTTCAGGAGGGTTTCGGCACTGAAGCTTTCTTT.

The sample holds a few counts of this clonotype. The J gene is TRBJ2-4, the V gene TRBV18; 10 bases agree with TRBD1. The CDR3 totals 15 residues. The germline V gene has CDR1 KGHSH and CDR2 LQKENI. Trimming removed 5 bases from V and 2 bases from J; junction bases left unmatched: 3. The CDR3 DNA follows: TGTGCCAGCTCAGGGACAGGGGAGACCAAAAACATTCAGTACTTC. Protein sequence: CASSGTGETKNIQYF.

The sample holds a few counts of this clonotype. The chain carries TRBV7-8 and TRBJ1-1, with TRBD1 matching 10 bases. The ends lost 5 bases at V and 2 bases at J; junction bases unmatched: 11. The CDR3 consists of 17 residues. CDR1 is SGHVS, CDR2 FQNEAQ, per germline. The CDR3 DNA follows: TGTGCCAGCAGCCCTAGGACAGGGGGTGTGGGTAACACTGAAGCTTTCTTT. Encoded protein: CASSPRTGGVGNTEAFF.